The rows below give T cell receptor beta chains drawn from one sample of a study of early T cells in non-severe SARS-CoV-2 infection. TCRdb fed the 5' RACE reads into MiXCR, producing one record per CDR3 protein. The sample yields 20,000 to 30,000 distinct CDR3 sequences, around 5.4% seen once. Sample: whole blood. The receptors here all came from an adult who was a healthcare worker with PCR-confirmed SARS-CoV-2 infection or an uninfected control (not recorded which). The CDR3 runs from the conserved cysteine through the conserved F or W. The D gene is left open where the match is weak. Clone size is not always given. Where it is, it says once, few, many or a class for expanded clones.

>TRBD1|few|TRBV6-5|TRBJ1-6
CASSPSFRTGLSPLHF
TGTGCCAGCAGTCCATCCTTTCGGACAGGCCTTTCACCCCTCCACTTT
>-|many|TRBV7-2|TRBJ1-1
CASSLEAAYTEAFF
TGTGCCAGCAGCTTAGAGGCAGCCTACACTGAAGCTTTCTTT
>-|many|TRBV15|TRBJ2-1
CATRVSNEQFF
TGTGCCACCAGGGTAAGCAATGAGCAGTTCTTC
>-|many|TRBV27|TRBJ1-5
CASSQDGPMGNQPQHF
TGTGCCAGCTCCCAAGACGGACCCATGGGCAATCAGCCCCAGCATTTT
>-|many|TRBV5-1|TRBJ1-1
CASSFVRRVGVTEAFF
TGCGCCAGCAGCTTTGTCCGTCGTGTGGGAGTGACTGAAGCTTTCTTT
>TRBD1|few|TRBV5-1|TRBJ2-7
CASSLVTGAIAYEQYF
TGCGCCAGCAGCTTGGTTACAGGGGCGATCGCCTACGAGCAGTACTTC
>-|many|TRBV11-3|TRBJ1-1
CASSSGGSAEAFF
TGTGCCAGCAGCTCCGGGGGGTCGGCTGAAGCTTTCTTT
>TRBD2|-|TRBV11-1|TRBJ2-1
CASSFDGGASDEQFF
TGTGCCAGCAGCTTTGACGGGGGGGCATCGGATGAGCAGTTCTTC
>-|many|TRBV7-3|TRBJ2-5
CASSPAGGPVETQYF
TGTGCCAGCAGCCCAGCCGGGGGGCCAGTGGAGACCCAGTACTTC
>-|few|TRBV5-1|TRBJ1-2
CASSSRDGDGYTF
TGCGCCAGCAGCAGCCGGGACGGAGATGGCTACACCTTC